The rows below give T cell receptor beta chains drawn from one sample of a study of blood T cell repertoires in COVID-19. The protocol was immunoSEQ multiplex PCR, while the TCRdb copy is restricted to in-frame clones and leaves out a portion. The sample consists of approximately 190,000 clones, around four fifths of them appearing once. The source material was peripheral blood. The receptors originated from a man aged 30 to 39 with active or convalescent COVID-19. The CDR3 runs from the conserved cysteine through the conserved F or W. D genes are given only for firm matches. Part of the rows lack a size; the others show once, few, many or a class for expanded clones.

D gene: TRBD1
CDR3 length: 15
clone size: NA
J gene: TRBJ1-5
V gene: TRBV19
CDR3 protein: CASSPGQGPHQPQHF
CDR3 DNA: TGTGCCAGTAGTCCTGGACAGGGTCCCCATCAGCCCCAGCATTTT

D gene: TRBD1
CDR3 length: 14
clone size: few
J gene: TRBJ1-4
V gene: TRBV19
CDR3 protein: CASSIGQGVEKLFF
CDR3 DNA: TGTGCCAGTAGTATAGGACAGGGGGTTGAAAAACTGTTTTTT

D gene: NA
CDR3 length: 16
clone size: NA
J gene: TRBJ1-5
V gene: TRBV2
CDR3 protein: CASSGGRAASHQPQHF
CDR3 DNA: TGTGCCAGCAGTGGGGGGCGGGCCGCCAGCCATCAGCCCCAGCATTTT

D gene: TRBD1
CDR3 length: 14
clone size: NA
J gene: TRBJ1-4
V gene: TRBV27
CDR3 protein: CASSQTGYYEKLFF
CDR3 DNA: TGTGCCAGCAGTCAGACAGGGTACTATGAAAAACTGTTTTTT

D gene: NA
CDR3 length: 14
clone size: NA
J gene: TRBJ1-1
V gene: TRBV10-3
CDR3 protein: CAISERGKNTEAFF
CDR3 DNA: TGTGCCATCAGTGAAAGGGGAAAGAACACTGAAGCTTTCTTT

D gene: TRBD1
CDR3 length: 15
clone size: NA
J gene: TRBJ1-2
V gene: TRBV28
CDR3 protein: CASSTGQATHYGYTF
CDR3 DNA: TGTGCCAGCAGTACCGGACAGGCGACGCACTATGGCTACACCTTC

D gene: TRBD1
CDR3 length: 18
clone size: NA
J gene: TRBJ1-1
V gene: TRBV4-2
CDR3 protein: CASSPADPSRTGTTEAFF
CDR3 DNA: TGTGCCAGCAGCCCAGCAGATCCCTCCAGGACAGGGACGACTGAAGCTTTCTTT

D gene: NA
CDR3 length: 13
clone size: once
J gene: TRBJ1-5
V gene: TRBV12-3/TRBV12-4
CDR3 protein: CASSLNSNQPQHF
CDR3 DNA: TGTGCCAGCAGTTTAAACAGTAATCAGCCCCAGCATTTT

D gene: TRBD1
CDR3 length: 12
clone size: NA
J gene: TRBJ1-1
V gene: TRBV5-4
CDR3 protein: CASSQRQGEAFF
CDR3 DNA: TGTGCCAGCAGCCAGAGACAGGGAGAAGCTTTCTTT

D gene: NA
CDR3 length: 14
clone size: NA
J gene: TRBJ1-5
V gene: TRBV30
CDR3 protein: CAWSPLTRNQPQHF
CDR3 DNA: TGTGCCTGGAGCCCTTTGACACGCAATCAGCCCCAGCATTTT

D gene: NA
CDR3 length: 14
clone size: NA
J gene: TRBJ2-3
V gene: TRBV10-2
CDR3 protein: CASSVGGGLDTQYF
CDR3 DNA: TGCGCCAGCAGTGTAGGCGGGGGCCTGGATACGCAGTATTTT

D gene: TRBD1
CDR3 length: 17
clone size: NA
J gene: TRBJ2-7
V gene: TRBV5-5
CDR3 protein: CASSALPPGQGANEQYF
CDR3 DNA: TGTGCCAGCAGCGCCCTACCCCCGGGACAGGGGGCAAACGAGCAGTACTTC

D gene: NA
CDR3 length: 10
clone size: NA
J gene: TRBJ1-1
V gene: TRBV20-1
CDR3 protein: CSARGFEAFF
CDR3 DNA: TGCAGTGCAAGGGGGTTTGAAGCTTTCTTT

D gene: TRBD2
CDR3 length: 19
clone size: NA
J gene: TRBJ2-1
V gene: TRBV3-1/TRBV3-2
CDR3 protein: CASSQDPSLAGGPSNEQFF
CDR3 DNA: TGTGCCAGCAGCCAAGATCCTTCGCTAGCGGGGGGGCCCTCCAATGAGCAGTTCTTC

D gene: NA
CDR3 length: 16
clone size: NA
J gene: TRBJ1-3
V gene: TRBV4-1
CDR3 protein: CASSQEHRDYGNTIYF
CDR3 DNA: TGCGCCAGCAGCCAAGAGCACAGGGACTACGGAAACACCATATATTTT

D gene: TRBD2
CDR3 length: 16
clone size: NA
J gene: TRBJ2-7
V gene: TRBV14
CDR3 protein: CASSQALGLAGVEQYF
CDR3 DNA: TGTGCCAGCAGCCAAGCCTTGGGACTAGCGGGAGTCGAGCAGTACTTC

D gene: TRBD1
CDR3 length: 16
clone size: NA
J gene: TRBJ1-1
V gene: TRBV24-1
CDR3 protein: CATPLPKDRLNTEAFF
CDR3 DNA: TGTGCCACCCCTCTCCCCAAGGACAGGTTGAACACTGAAGCTTTCTTT

D gene: TRBD1
CDR3 length: 15
clone size: NA
J gene: TRBJ1-2
V gene: TRBV18
CDR3 protein: CASSPKNRGNYGYTF
CDR3 DNA: TGTGCCAGCTCCCCTAAGAACAGGGGCAACTATGGCTACACCTTC

D gene: NA
CDR3 length: 15
clone size: NA
J gene: TRBJ1-3
V gene: TRBV18
CDR3 protein: CASSTTGASGNTIYF
CDR3 DNA: TGTGCCAGCTCAACGACAGGCGCCTCTGGAAACACCATATATTTT

D gene: NA
CDR3 length: 14
clone size: NA
J gene: TRBJ1-6
V gene: TRBV25-1
CDR3 protein: CASSEFPQNSPLHF
CDR3 DNA: TGTGCCAGCAGTGAATTCCCCCAAAATTCACCCCTCCACTTT

D gene: NA
CDR3 length: 15
clone size: NA
J gene: TRBJ1-1
V gene: TRBV30
CDR3 protein: CAWSGQGLRNTEAFF
CDR3 DNA: TGTGCCTGGAGTGGTCAGGGACTGAGGAACACTGAAGCTTTCTTT

D gene: NA
CDR3 length: 11
clone size: NA
J gene: TRBJ1-2
V gene: TRBV6-5
CDR3 protein: CASTRGYGYTF
CDR3 DNA: TGTGCCAGCACCCGGGGGTATGGCTACACCTTC

D gene: NA
CDR3 length: 13
clone size: NA
J gene: TRBJ2-3
V gene: TRBV6-6
CDR3 protein: CASSWSVTDTQYF
CDR3 DNA: TGTGCCAGCAGTTGGTCGGTTACAGATACGCAGTATTTT

D gene: NA
CDR3 length: 13
clone size: NA
J gene: TRBJ1-1
V gene: TRBV6-2/TRBV6-3
CDR3 protein: CASSGQLNTEAFF
CDR3 DNA: TGTGCCAGCAGCGGACAGTTGAACACTGAAGCTTTCTTT

D gene: TRBD1
CDR3 length: 15
clone size: once
J gene: TRBJ1-6
V gene: TRBV18
CDR3 protein: CASSTGQAYNSPLHF
CDR3 DNA: TGTGCCAGCTCCACAGGACAGGCCTATAATTCACCCCTCCACTTT

D gene: NA
CDR3 length: 13
clone size: NA
J gene: TRBJ2-3
V gene: TRBV2
CDR3 protein: CASSESRGDTQYF
CDR3 DNA: TGTGCCAGCAGTGAATCCCGGGGGGATACGCAGTATTTT

D gene: NA
CDR3 length: 13
clone size: NA
J gene: TRBJ1-5
V gene: TRBV6-5
CDR3 protein: CASSYGHNQPQHF
CDR3 DNA: TGTGCCAGCAGTTATGGGCACAATCAGCCCCAGCATTTT

D gene: NA
CDR3 length: 14
clone size: NA
J gene: TRBJ1-1
V gene: TRBV6-5
CDR3 protein: CASTTPGMNTEAFF
CDR3 DNA: TGTGCCAGCACCACGCCCGGGATGAACACTGAAGCTTTCTTT

D gene: NA
CDR3 length: 14
clone size: NA
J gene: TRBJ1-1
V gene: TRBV2
CDR3 protein: CASSGLGGSTEAFF
CDR3 DNA: TGTGCCAGCAGTGGCTTGGGAGGGAGCACTGAAGCTTTCTTT

D gene: NA
CDR3 length: 16
clone size: NA
J gene: TRBJ1-3
V gene: TRBV19
CDR3 protein: CASSGLAGRSGNTIYF
CDR3 DNA: TGTGCCAGTAGTGGACTCGCGGGACGCTCTGGAAACACCATATATTTT

D gene: NA
CDR3 length: 13
clone size: NA
J gene: TRBJ1-5
V gene: TRBV28
CDR3 protein: CASSFEVNQPQHF
CDR3 DNA: TGTGCCAGCAGTTTTGAGGTCAATCAGCCCCAGCATTTT

D gene: NA
CDR3 length: 17
clone size: NA
J gene: TRBJ1-1
V gene: TRBV5-1
CDR3 protein: CASSLAGTGRMNTEAFF
CDR3 DNA: TGCGCCAGCAGCTTGGCGGGGACTGGGAGGATGAACACTGAAGCTTTCTTT

D gene: NA
CDR3 length: 14
clone size: once
J gene: TRBJ2-1
V gene: TRBV28
CDR3 protein: CASSRGGSYNEQFF
CDR3 DNA: TGTGCCAGCAGTAGGGGGGGCTCCTACAATGAGCAGTTCTTC

D gene: NA
CDR3 length: 16
clone size: NA
J gene: TRBJ2-7
V gene: TRBV4-1
CDR3 protein: CASSRSNGAVSYEQYF
CDR3 DNA: TGCGCCAGCAGCCGATCAAATGGGGCAGTTTCTTACGAGCAGTACTTC

D gene: TRBD1
CDR3 length: 16
clone size: NA
J gene: TRBJ1-4
V gene: TRBV30
CDR3 protein: CAWTGGLSATNEKLFF
CDR3 DNA: TGTGCCTGGACAGGGGGCCTGTCTGCAACTAATGAAAAACTGTTTTTT

D gene: NA
CDR3 length: 14
clone size: NA
J gene: TRBJ2-7
V gene: TRBV2
CDR3 protein: CASRAARGSYEQYF
CDR3 DNA: TGTGCCAGCAGAGCGGCGCGGGGTTCCTACGAGCAGTACTTC

D gene: TRBD1
CDR3 length: 15
clone size: NA
J gene: TRBJ1-4
V gene: TRBV2
CDR3 protein: CASSEGDSQNEKLFF
CDR3 DNA: TGTGCCAGCAGTGAAGGGGACAGCCAAAATGAAAAACTGTTTTTT

D gene: NA
CDR3 length: 17
clone size: NA
J gene: TRBJ1-3
V gene: TRBV3-1/TRBV3-2
CDR3 protein: CASSQDQEGPTGNTIYF
CDR3 DNA: TGTGCCAGCAGCCAAGATCAGGAGGGCCCGACTGGAAACACCATATATTTT

D gene: NA
CDR3 length: 13
clone size: NA
J gene: TRBJ2-5
V gene: TRBV19
CDR3 protein: CASYGGPQETQYF
CDR3 DNA: TGTGCCAGTTACGGCGGCCCGCAAGAGACCCAGTACTTC

D gene: TRBD1
CDR3 length: 17
clone size: few
J gene: TRBJ1-6
V gene: TRBV4-1
CDR3 protein: CASSQGTGQGARSPLHF
CDR3 DNA: TGCGCCAGCAGCCAGGGAACGGGACAGGGGGCGAGATCACCCCTCCACTTT

D gene: NA
CDR3 length: 13
clone size: NA
J gene: TRBJ2-2
V gene: TRBV19
CDR3 protein: CASSLQGSGELFF
CDR3 DNA: TGTGCCAGTAGCCTACAGGGTTCGGGGGAGCTGTTTTTT

D gene: TRBD2
CDR3 length: 15
clone size: NA
J gene: TRBJ2-1
V gene: TRBV3-1/TRBV3-2
CDR3 protein: CASSQTSGGWDEQFF
CDR3 DNA: TGTGCCAGCAGCCAAACTAGCGGTGGCTGGGATGAGCAGTTCTTC

D gene: NA
CDR3 length: 13
clone size: NA
J gene: TRBJ1-5
V gene: TRBV12-3/TRBV12-4
CDR3 protein: CASSFGNNQPQHF
CDR3 DNA: TGTGCCAGCAGTTTCGGTAACAATCAGCCCCAGCATTTT

D gene: TRBD1
CDR3 length: 16
clone size: NA
J gene: TRBJ1-1
V gene: TRBV10-3
CDR3 protein: CASGAGTGGGHTEAFF
CDR3 DNA: TGTGCCAGCGGGGCCGGGACAGGGGGCGGTCACACTGAAGCTTTCTTT

D gene: NA
CDR3 length: 14
clone size: NA
J gene: TRBJ2-2
V gene: TRBV28
CDR3 protein: CASTIQGGTGELFF
CDR3 DNA: TGTGCCAGCACCATACAGGGAGGGACCGGGGAGCTGTTTTTT

D gene: NA
CDR3 length: 13
clone size: once
J gene: TRBJ1-2
V gene: TRBV6-5
CDR3 protein: CASSSGINYGYTF
CDR3 DNA: TGTGCCAGCAGTTCCGGGATAAACTATGGCTACACCTTC

D gene: TRBD1
CDR3 length: 14
clone size: NA
J gene: TRBJ1-5
V gene: TRBV5-6
CDR3 protein: CASSGTGSDQPQHF
CDR3 DNA: TGTGCCAGCAGCGGGACAGGATCGGACCAGCCCCAGCATTTT

D gene: NA
CDR3 length: 14
clone size: once
J gene: TRBJ1-2
V gene: TRBV7-2
CDR3 protein: CASTLAGSSYGYTF
CDR3 DNA: TGTGCCAGCACCCTCGCCGGGAGCTCATATGGCTACACCTTC